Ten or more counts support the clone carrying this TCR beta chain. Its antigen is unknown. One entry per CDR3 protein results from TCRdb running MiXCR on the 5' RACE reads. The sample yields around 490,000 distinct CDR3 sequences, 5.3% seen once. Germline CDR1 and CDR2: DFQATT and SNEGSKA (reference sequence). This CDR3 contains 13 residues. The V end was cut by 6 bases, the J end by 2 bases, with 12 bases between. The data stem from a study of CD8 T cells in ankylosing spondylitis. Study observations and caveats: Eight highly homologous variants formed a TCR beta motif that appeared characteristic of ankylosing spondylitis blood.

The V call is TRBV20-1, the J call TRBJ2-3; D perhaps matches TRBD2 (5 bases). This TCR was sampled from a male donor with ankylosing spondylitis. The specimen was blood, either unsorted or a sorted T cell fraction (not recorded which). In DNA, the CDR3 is TGCAGTGCGGAGGCGGAGCTCACAGATACGCAGTATTTT. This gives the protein CSAEAELTDTQYF.